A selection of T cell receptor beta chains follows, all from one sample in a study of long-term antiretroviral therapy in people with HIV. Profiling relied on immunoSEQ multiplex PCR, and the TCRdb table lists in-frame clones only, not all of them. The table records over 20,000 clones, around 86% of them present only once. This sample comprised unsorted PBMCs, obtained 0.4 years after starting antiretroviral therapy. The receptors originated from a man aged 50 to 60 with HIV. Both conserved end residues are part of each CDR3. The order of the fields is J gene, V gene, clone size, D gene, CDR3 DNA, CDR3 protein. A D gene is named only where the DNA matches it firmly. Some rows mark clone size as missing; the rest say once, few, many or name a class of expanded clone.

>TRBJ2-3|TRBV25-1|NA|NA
TGTGCCAGCAGTGAATTGAAGGGACTTCACACAGATACGCAGTATTTT
CASSELKGLHTDTQYF
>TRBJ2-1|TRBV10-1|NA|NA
TGCGCCAGCAGTGAGTATCGGGGATACGGTGAGCAGTTCTTC
CASSEYRGYGEQFF
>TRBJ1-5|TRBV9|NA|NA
TGTGCCAGCAGCGTATCTGGGGGCAGCAATCAGCCCCAGCATTTT
CASSVSGGSNQPQHF
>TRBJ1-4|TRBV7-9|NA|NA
TGTGCCAGCAGCTTAGGAGGGCTCCCGAATGAAAAACTGTTTTTT
CASSLGGLPNEKLFF
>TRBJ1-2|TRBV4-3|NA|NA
TGCGCCAGCAGCCAAGTCGAGTCCAGGGAACGAGATGGCTACACCTTC
CASSQVESRERDGYTF
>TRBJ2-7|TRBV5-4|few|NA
TGTGCCAGCTCATACGGGGATGACTACGAGCAGTACTTC
CASSYGDDYEQYF
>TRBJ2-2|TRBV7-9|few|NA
TGTGCCAGCAGAAACACCGGGGAGCTGTTTTTT
CASRNTGELFF
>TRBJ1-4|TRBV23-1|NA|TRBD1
TGCGCCAGCAGTCAACTGGGACAGGAAAAACTGTTTTTT
CASSQLGQEKLFF
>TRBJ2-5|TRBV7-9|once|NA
TGTGCCAGCAGCCCCTGGGGAGCCGAAGAGGCCCAGTACTTC
CASSPWGAEEAQYF
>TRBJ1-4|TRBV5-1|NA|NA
TGCGCCAGCAGTATGGGGAGGGGGACTGGAGGAGAAAAACTGTTTTTT
CASSMGRGTGGEKLFF
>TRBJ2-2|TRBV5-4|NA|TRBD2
TGTGCCAGCAGCTTTCCTAGCGGGGGAATCAACACCGGGGAGCTGTTTTTT
CASSFPSGGINTGELFF
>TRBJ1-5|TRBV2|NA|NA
TGTGCCAGCAGTGAGGAGGGGGAACTAACGCCCCAGCATTTT
CASSEEGELTPQHF
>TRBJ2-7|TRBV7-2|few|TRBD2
TGTGCCAGCAGCACAGGACTAGAGTCTCACGAGCAGTACTTC
CASSTGLESHEQYF
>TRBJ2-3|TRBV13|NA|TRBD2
TGTGCCAGCGTCCGGGAGCGGGGGGGCACAGATACGCAGTATTTT
CASVRERGGTDTQYF
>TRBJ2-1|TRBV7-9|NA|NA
TGTGCCAGCAGCTTATCATCCCGGAATGAGCAGTTCTTC
CASSLSSRNEQFF
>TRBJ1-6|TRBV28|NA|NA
TGTGCCAGCAGTTTATGGGGTTCACCCCTCCACTTT
CASSLWGSPLHF
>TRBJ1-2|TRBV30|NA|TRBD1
TGTGCCTGCCCGGGACAGCTCCTGGGGACCCCGTATGGCTACACCTTC
CACPGQLLGTPYGYTF
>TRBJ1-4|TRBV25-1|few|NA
TGTGCCAGCAGTGAATTGCGGGGACCGTTTAATGAAAAACTGTTTTTT
CASSELRGPFNEKLFF
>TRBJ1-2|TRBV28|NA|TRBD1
TGTGCCAGCTGGACAGGGGTTGGCTACACCTTC
CASWTGVGYTF